This TCR beta chain was recorded in a study of blood T cell repertoires in COVID-19. Individuals aged about 18 to 90 years were recruited from roughly 23 US areas. Participant reports of clinical history set cohort assignment. This CDR3 comprises 15 residues. Germline-derived CDR1 and CDR2 are KGHSH and LQKENI. The V and J ends lost 4 bases and 1 base respectively, with 13 bases between them. Assay: immunoSEQ multiplex PCR; the TCRdb copy retains only in-frame clones and omits some. The sample has 350,000 to 400,000 clones; over 75% are singletons. The clonotype was recovered from a woman under 40 with acute COVID-19. The specimen sequenced was PBMCs or T cells enriched from blood (not recorded which). This chain joins TRBV18 and TRBJ2-5; D is unclear. CDR3 DNA: TGTGCCAGCTCACGTGAGAACGTCTTCCAAGAGACCCAGTACTTC. It translates to CASSRENVFQETQYF.